What follows describes a single T cell receptor (beta chain). Its target antigen remains unknown. Base-call qualities are not available, and no considerably larger clone is one nucleotide away. V is reduced by 3 bases and J by 1 base, leaving a spacing of 6 bases between them. As encoded in the germline V gene, CDR1 is SQVTM while CDR2 is ANQGSEA. The CDR3 runs 13 residues from the cysteine to the phenylalanine. Solely the CDR3 DNA is kept, with 39 bases framed from the first base. This sample was taken from a study of control samples from healthy donors and cancer patients (dated by TCRdb to between 2020 and 2021). Receptors were amplified or captured by the immunoSEQ multiplex PCR assay. Not all clones reach the TCRdb copy of this immuneACCESS table, which keeps in-frame sequences only. Checked studies attribute under half of the gap to unresolved V genes and leave the rest unexplained. This sample gives approximately 170,000 clones in total; roughly 90% of them show up just once. The biggest ten clones account for roughly 0.64% of the sample.

This TCR was recovered from a young woman in good health. Material: blood. The V and J genes are TRBV29-1 and TRBJ2-2; a confident D gene designation cannot be given. The CDR3 protein: CSVDSMNTGELFF. In nucleotide form, the sequence is TGCAGCGTTGATTCAATGAACACCGGGGAGCTGTTTTTT.